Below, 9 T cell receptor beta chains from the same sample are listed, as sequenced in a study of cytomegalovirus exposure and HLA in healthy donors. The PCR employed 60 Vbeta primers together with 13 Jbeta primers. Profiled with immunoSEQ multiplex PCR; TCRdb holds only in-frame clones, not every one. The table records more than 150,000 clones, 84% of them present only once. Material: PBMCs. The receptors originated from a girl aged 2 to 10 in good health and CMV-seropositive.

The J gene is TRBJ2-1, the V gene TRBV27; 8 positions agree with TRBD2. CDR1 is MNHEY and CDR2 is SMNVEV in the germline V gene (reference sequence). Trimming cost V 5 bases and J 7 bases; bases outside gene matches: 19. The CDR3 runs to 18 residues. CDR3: CASSRLPGTRRIGNEQFF. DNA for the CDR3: TGTGCCAGCAGTCGGCTCCCCGGGACTAGGAGGATTGGGAATGAGCAGTTCTTC.

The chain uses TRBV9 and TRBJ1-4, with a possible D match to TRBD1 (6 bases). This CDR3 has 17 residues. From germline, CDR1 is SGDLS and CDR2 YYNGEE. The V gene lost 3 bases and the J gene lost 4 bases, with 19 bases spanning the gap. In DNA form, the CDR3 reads TGTGCCAGCAGCGCATCCGACGGGGGGCCCGATAATGAAAAACTGTTTTTT. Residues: CASSASDGGPDNEKLFF.

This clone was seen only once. CDR3 region: CASSQTGGVNLAKNIQYF. The CDR3, as DNA: TGTGCCAGCAGTCAGACAGGGGGCGTTAATCTAGCCAAAAACATTCAGTACTTC. V gene TRBV28 combines with J gene TRBJ2-4; 10 bases are shared with TRBD1. J was trimmed by 0 bases and V by 5 bases; bases with no gene match: 10. The CDR3 runs 18 residues. CDR1 and CDR2 from the germline V gene are MDHEN and SYDVKM. The variable domain in full, completed from reference TRBV28 and TRBJ2-4, reads DVKVTQSSRYLVKRTGEKVFLECVQDMDHENMFWYRQDPGLGLRLIYFSYDVKMKEKGDIPEGYSVSREKKERFSLILESASTNQTSMYLCASSQTGGVNLAKNIQYFGAGTRLSVL.

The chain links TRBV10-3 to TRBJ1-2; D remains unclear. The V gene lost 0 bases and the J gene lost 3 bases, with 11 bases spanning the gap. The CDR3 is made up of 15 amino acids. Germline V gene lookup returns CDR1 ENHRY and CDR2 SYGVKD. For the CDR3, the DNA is TGTGCCATCAGTGAGTCCCAGGCGGGTGACTATGGCTACACCTTC. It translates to CAISESQAGDYGYTF.

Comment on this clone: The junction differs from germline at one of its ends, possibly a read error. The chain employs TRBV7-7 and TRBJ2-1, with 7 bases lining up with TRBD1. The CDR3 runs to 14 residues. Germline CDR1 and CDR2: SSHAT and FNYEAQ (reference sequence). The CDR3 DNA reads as TGTGCTAGCAGCTTAGACAGGGCTGGAGGTGAGCAGTTCTTC. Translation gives CASSLDRAGGEQFF.

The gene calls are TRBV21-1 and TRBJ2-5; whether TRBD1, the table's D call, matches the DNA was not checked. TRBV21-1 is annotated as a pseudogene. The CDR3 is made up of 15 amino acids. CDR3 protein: CASSKYGTVGETQYF. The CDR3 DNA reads TGTGCCAGCAGCAAATACGGGACAGTTGGTGAGACCCAGTACTTC.

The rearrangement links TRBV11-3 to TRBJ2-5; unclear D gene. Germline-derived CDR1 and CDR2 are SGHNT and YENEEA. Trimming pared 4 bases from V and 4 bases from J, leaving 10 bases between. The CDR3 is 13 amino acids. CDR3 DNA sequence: TGTGCCAGCAGCTCACGACGGGTAGAGACCCAGTACTTC. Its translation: CASSSRRVETQYF.

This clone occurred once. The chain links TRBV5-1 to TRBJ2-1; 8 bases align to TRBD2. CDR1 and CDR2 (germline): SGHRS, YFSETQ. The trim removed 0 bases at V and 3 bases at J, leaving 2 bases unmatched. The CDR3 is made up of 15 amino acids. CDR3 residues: CASSLVGLDYNEQFF. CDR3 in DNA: TGCGCCAGCAGCTTGGTGGGACTAGACTACAATGAGCAGTTCTTC. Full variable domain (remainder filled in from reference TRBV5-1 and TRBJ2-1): KAGVTQTPRYLIKTRGQQVTLSCSPISGHRSVSWYQQTPGQGLQFLFEYFSETQRNKGNFPGRFSGRQFSNSRSEMNVSTLELGDSALYLCASSLVGLDYNEQFFGPGTRLTVL.

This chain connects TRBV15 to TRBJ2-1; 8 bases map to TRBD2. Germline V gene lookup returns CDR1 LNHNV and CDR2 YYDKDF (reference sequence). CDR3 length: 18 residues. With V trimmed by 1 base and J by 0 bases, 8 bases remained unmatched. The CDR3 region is CATSRVYGGGSSYNEQFF. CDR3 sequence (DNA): TGTGCCACCAGCAGAGTTTACGGGGGGGGGAGCTCCTACAATGAGCAGTTCTTC.